This T cell receptor (beta chain) was obtained from a study of cytomegalovirus exposure and HLA in healthy donors. Note on this clone: As yet, its antigen is unknown.

The PCR made use of 60 Vbeta and 13 Jbeta primers. Only in-frame clones appear in the TCRdb table, and some are missing; sequencing was by immunoSEQ multiplex PCR. Among approximately 190,000 clones listed, almost 70% were seen once. This CDR3 region has 12 residues. Germline lookup yields CDR1 SGHDT and CDR2 YYEEEE. Trimming shortened V by 6 bases and J by 7 bases, and 13 bases separated the two germline ends. Broader study findings: Most observed TCR sequences were rare, whereas some public TCRs were detected in many donors.

Among the donors, all were healthy bone marrow donors. Specimen: PBMCs. The V gene is TRBV5-6, the J gene TRBJ2-5; D is unresolved. The TCR sequence derives from a middle-aged man in good health and CMV-seropositive. CDR3 nucleotides: TGTGCCAGCAACAAACTGCCGGGGACCCAGTACTTC. As protein: CASNKLPGTQYF.